The rows below give T cell receptor beta chains drawn from one sample of a study of shared clonotypes between healthy human individuals. Some clones are missing from TCRdb's copy, which holds only in-frame ones; the method was immunoSEQ multiplex PCR. The repertoire includes roughly 680,000 clones, about two thirds of them detected once, and approximately 1.8% sits in the top ten. The source material was memory CD4+ T cells sorted from blood. These TCRs come from a woman aged 30 to 39 in good health. Both conserved end residues are part of each CDR3. The D gene is left open where the match is weak. Some rows have no size entry. The others give once, few or many, or a class for an expanded clone.

CDR3 length: 14; J gene: TRBJ2-1; clone size: -; V gene: TRBV11-3; D gene: TRBD2; CDR3 protein: CASSLGGKANEQFF; CDR3 DNA: TGTGCCAGCAGCTTGGGAGGGAAGGCGAATGAGCAGTTCTTC
CDR3 length: 14; J gene: TRBJ2-1; clone size: -; V gene: TRBV19; D gene: -; CDR3 protein: CASSIGGMLGEQFF; CDR3 DNA: TGTGCCAGTAGTATAGGGGGCATGTTGGGTGAGCAGTTCTTC
CDR3 length: 18; J gene: TRBJ2-7; clone size: once; V gene: TRBV27; D gene: -; CDR3 protein: CASSASSRWGKISYEQYF; CDR3 DNA: TGTGCCAGCAGTGCCAGTTCCAGGTGGGGAAAAATCTCCTACGAGCAGTACTTC
CDR3 length: 15; J gene: TRBJ2-1; clone size: -; V gene: TRBV5-1; D gene: -; CDR3 protein: CASSISGTPYNEQFF; CDR3 DNA: TGCGCCAGCAGCATTTCCGGGACTCCATACAATGAGCAGTTCTTC
CDR3 length: 16; J gene: TRBJ2-1; clone size: -; V gene: TRBV6-5; D gene: TRBD2; CDR3 protein: CASSFLLAGGPNEQFF; CDR3 DNA: TGTGCCAGCAGTTTTCTACTAGCGGGAGGCCCAAATGAGCAGTTCTTC
CDR3 length: 16; J gene: TRBJ1-2; clone size: -; V gene: TRBV2; D gene: TRBD1; CDR3 protein: CASSDLLGQGHYGYTF; CDR3 DNA: TGTGCCAGCAGTGACCTACTTGGACAGGGGCATTATGGCTACACCTTC
CDR3 length: 14; J gene: TRBJ1-1; clone size: -; V gene: TRBV10-2; D gene: -; CDR3 protein: CASIEGGRVTEAFF; CDR3 DNA: TGCGCCAGCATCGAGGGGGGGCGGGTCACTGAAGCTTTCTTT
CDR3 length: 13; J gene: TRBJ2-5; clone size: -; V gene: TRBV7-9; D gene: -; CDR3 protein: CASTLPPQETQYF; CDR3 DNA: TGTGCCAGCACCCTCCCACCCCAAGAGACCCAGTACTTC
CDR3 length: 15; J gene: TRBJ2-1; clone size: -; V gene: TRBV5-1; D gene: TRBD1; CDR3 protein: CASTPGDRDYNEQFF; CDR3 DNA: TGCGCCAGCACCCCAGGGGACAGGGACTACAATGAGCAGTTCTTC
CDR3 length: 13; J gene: TRBJ2-7; clone size: few; V gene: TRBV28; D gene: TRBD2; CDR3 protein: CASSLGLALEQYF; CDR3 DNA: TGTGCCAGCAGTTTGGGACTAGCCTTGGAGCAGTACTTC
CDR3 length: 14; J gene: TRBJ2-7; clone size: -; V gene: TRBV18; D gene: TRBD1; CDR3 protein: CASSPRQGLYEQYF; CDR3 DNA: TGTGCCAGCTCACCACGACAGGGTCTCTACGAGCAGTACTTC
CDR3 length: 16; J gene: TRBJ2-3; clone size: -; V gene: TRBV28; D gene: TRBD2; CDR3 protein: CASSFPWRERTDTQYF; CDR3 DNA: TGTGCCAGCAGTTTCCCTTGGCGGGAGAGGACAGATACGCAGTATTTT
CDR3 length: 15; J gene: TRBJ2-1; clone size: -; V gene: TRBV28; D gene: TRBD2; CDR3 protein: CASSPWTSSYNEQFF; CDR3 DNA: TGTGCCAGCAGCCCATGGACTAGCTCCTACAATGAGCAGTTCTTC
CDR3 length: 15; J gene: TRBJ2-7; clone size: -; V gene: TRBV9; D gene: -; CDR3 protein: CASSVAPDMSYEQYF; CDR3 DNA: TGTGCCAGCAGCGTAGCTCCGGACATGTCCTACGAGCAGTACTTC
CDR3 length: 14; J gene: TRBJ2-3; clone size: few; V gene: TRBV5-1; D gene: TRBD2; CDR3 protein: CASSFRLAGDTQYF; CDR3 DNA: TGCGCCAGCAGCTTCAGACTAGCCGGAGATACGCAGTATTTT
CDR3 length: 13; J gene: TRBJ2-7; clone size: once; V gene: TRBV6-1; D gene: TRBD1; CDR3 protein: CASSERQGYEQYF; CDR3 DNA: TGTGCCAGCAGTGAACGACAGGGGTACGAGCAGTACTTC
CDR3 length: 16; J gene: TRBJ2-2; clone size: few; V gene: TRBV2; D gene: TRBD1; CDR3 protein: CASRRTGGRGTGELFF; CDR3 DNA: TGTGCCAGCAGGAGAACAGGGGGTCGTGGCACCGGGGAGCTGTTTTTT
CDR3 length: 15; J gene: TRBJ2-1; clone size: -; V gene: TRBV29-1; D gene: TRBD2; CDR3 protein: CSVDPLAGFYNEQFF; CDR3 DNA: TGCAGCGTTGACCCTCTAGCGGGATTTTACAATGAGCAGTTCTTC
CDR3 length: 18; J gene: TRBJ2-2; clone size: few; V gene: TRBV19; D gene: TRBD2; CDR3 protein: CASSILAGGPRSTGELFF; CDR3 DNA: TGTGCCAGTAGTATATTAGCGGGAGGGCCACGAAGCACCGGGGAGCTGTTTTTT
CDR3 length: 16; J gene: TRBJ2-3; clone size: -; V gene: TRBV11-1; D gene: TRBD2; CDR3 protein: CASSLAPGLAGDTQYF; CDR3 DNA: TGTGCCAGCAGCTTAGCCCCGGGACTAGCGGGGGATACGCAGTATTTT
CDR3 length: 16; J gene: TRBJ2-7; clone size: -; V gene: TRBV4-1; D gene: -; CDR3 protein: CASSQDRSQRAYEQYF; CDR3 DNA: TGCGCCAGCAGCCAAGATCGTTCCCAGCGGGCCTACGAGCAGTACTTC
CDR3 length: 14; J gene: TRBJ1-1; clone size: -; V gene: TRBV6-4; D gene: TRBD1; CDR3 protein: CASVRDSRSTEAFF; CDR3 DNA: TGTGCCAGCGTACGGGACAGCCGCTCCACTGAAGCTTTCTTT
CDR3 length: 15; J gene: TRBJ1-1; clone size: -; V gene: TRBV5-1; D gene: -; CDR3 protein: CASSPPGGAGPEAFF; CDR3 DNA: TGCGCCAGCAGCCCGCCCGGGGGGGCCGGGCCTGAAGCTTTCTTT
CDR3 length: 15; J gene: TRBJ2-7; clone size: -; V gene: TRBV5-1; D gene: TRBD1; CDR3 protein: CASSSNLGQGGEQYF; CDR3 DNA: TGCGCCAGCAGCTCCAACCTTGGACAGGGAGGCGAGCAGTACTTC
CDR3 length: 15; J gene: TRBJ2-3; clone size: -; V gene: TRBV14; D gene: -; CDR3 protein: CASSPRSRSTDTQYF; CDR3 DNA: TGTGCCAGCAGCCCCCGTTCAAGAAGCACAGATACGCAGTATTTT
CDR3 length: 12; J gene: TRBJ1-2; clone size: few; V gene: TRBV6-5; D gene: -; CDR3 protein: CASNRGAYGYTF; CDR3 DNA: TGTGCCAGCAATAGAGGGGCCTATGGCTACACCTTC
CDR3 length: 14; J gene: TRBJ1-2; clone size: -; V gene: TRBV27; D gene: TRBD1; CDR3 protein: CASRRLTGDYGYTF; CDR3 DNA: TGTGCCAGCAGACGCCTAACAGGGGACTATGGCTACACCTTC
CDR3 length: 12; J gene: TRBJ2-1; clone size: few; V gene: TRBV5-1; D gene: -; CDR3 protein: CASTESYNEQFF; CDR3 DNA: TGCGCCAGCACGGAGTCCTACAATGAGCAGTTCTTC
CDR3 length: 16; J gene: TRBJ2-3; clone size: -; V gene: TRBV5-1; D gene: TRBD2; CDR3 protein: CASSLGASGVTDTQYF; CDR3 DNA: TGCGCCAGCAGCTTGGGGGCTAGCGGAGTCACAGATACGCAGTATTTT
CDR3 length: 18; J gene: TRBJ2-3; clone size: -; V gene: TRBV28; D gene: TRBD1; CDR3 protein: CASSFAGTGGHKADTQYF; CDR3 DNA: TGTGCCAGCAGTTTCGCCGGGACAGGGGGCCACAAGGCAGATACGCAGTATTTT
CDR3 length: 16; J gene: TRBJ2-7; clone size: many; V gene: TRBV5-1; D gene: TRBD1; CDR3 protein: CASSLSRGTGVHEQYF; CDR3 DNA: TGCGCCAGCAGCTTGAGTAGGGGGACAGGGGTCCACGAGCAGTACTTC
CDR3 length: 14; J gene: TRBJ2-2; clone size: -; V gene: TRBV7-8; D gene: -; CDR3 protein: CASSLLTNTGELFF; CDR3 DNA: TGTGCCAGCAGCTTGCTGACGAACACCGGGGAGCTGTTTTTT
CDR3 length: 16; J gene: TRBJ2-7; clone size: -; V gene: TRBV11-2; D gene: -; CDR3 protein: CASSQSPSSFSYEQYF; CDR3 DNA: TGTGCCAGCAGCCAGTCGCCTAGCTCCTTCTCCTACGAGCAGTACTTC
CDR3 length: 18; J gene: TRBJ2-2; clone size: -; V gene: TRBV5-5; D gene: TRBD2; CDR3 protein: CASSLGLAGGPNTGELFF; CDR3 DNA: TGTGCCAGCAGCTTGGGACTAGCGGGAGGCCCCAACACCGGGGAGCTGTTTTTT
CDR3 length: 15; J gene: TRBJ2-3; clone size: -; V gene: TRBV5-4; D gene: TRBD2; CDR3 protein: CASSLVLAVTDTQYF; CDR3 DNA: TGTGCCAGCAGCTTGGTACTAGCGGTAACAGATACGCAGTATTTT
CDR3 length: 14; J gene: TRBJ2-2; clone size: -; V gene: TRBV6-1; D gene: TRBD1; CDR3 protein: CASTGQGAGGELFF; CDR3 DNA: TGTGCCAGCACCGGACAGGGGGCAGGCGGGGAGCTGTTTTTT
CDR3 length: 15; J gene: TRBJ2-7; clone size: once; V gene: TRBV2; D gene: TRBD2; CDR3 protein: CASSDSSGRVGEQYF; CDR3 DNA: TGTGCCAGCAGTGATTCTAGCGGGAGAGTGGGGGAGCAGTACTTC
CDR3 length: 15; J gene: TRBJ2-3; clone size: -; V gene: TRBV30; D gene: -; CDR3 protein: CAWGRDFTSTDTQYF; CDR3 DNA: TGTGCCTGGGGCCGGGATTTCACTAGCACAGATACGCAGTATTTT
CDR3 length: 13; J gene: TRBJ2-1; clone size: -; V gene: TRBV23-1; D gene: -; CDR3 protein: CARLRSSYNEQFF; CDR3 DNA: TGCGCCAGACTCAGGAGCTCCTACAATGAGCAGTTCTTC
CDR3 length: 17; J gene: TRBJ2-1; clone size: -; V gene: TRBV27; D gene: TRBD2; CDR3 protein: CASSLSVIAGVKGEQFF; CDR3 DNA: TGTGCCAGCAGTTTATCGGTAATAGCGGGAGTGAAGGGTGAGCAGTTCTTC
CDR3 length: 14; J gene: TRBJ1-1; clone size: -; V gene: TRBV7-9; D gene: -; CDR3 protein: CASSLLTGNTEAFF; CDR3 DNA: TGTGCCAGCAGCTTATTAACCGGGAACACTGAAGCTTTCTTT
CDR3 length: 16; J gene: TRBJ2-1; clone size: once; V gene: TRBV11-2; D gene: -; CDR3 protein: CASSPARGRVDNEQFF; CDR3 DNA: TGTGCCAGCAGCCCAGCTCGTGGGCGGGTAGACAATGAGCAGTTCTTC
CDR3 length: 12; J gene: TRBJ1-1; clone size: once; V gene: TRBV6-5; D gene: -; CDR3 protein: CASSGGWDEAFF; CDR3 DNA: TGTGCCAGCAGTGGGGGATGGGATGAAGCTTTCTTT
CDR3 length: 15; J gene: TRBJ1-3; clone size: few; V gene: TRBV18; D gene: -; CDR3 protein: CASSPQLDSGNTIYF; CDR3 DNA: TGTGCCAGCTCACCACAGCTGGACTCTGGAAACACCATATATTTT
CDR3 length: 15; J gene: TRBJ1-4; clone size: -; V gene: TRBV5-1; D gene: -; CDR3 protein: CASSLRSGTNEKLFF; CDR3 DNA: TGCGCCAGCAGCTTGAGGTCCGGTACTAATGAAAAACTGTTTTTT
CDR3 length: 14; J gene: TRBJ2-5; clone size: -; V gene: TRBV7-9; D gene: -; CDR3 protein: CASSLVRGSETQYF; CDR3 DNA: TGTGCCAGCAGCTTAGTGCGGGGTTCGGAGACCCAGTACTTC
CDR3 length: 15; J gene: TRBJ2-7; clone size: many; V gene: TRBV5-1; D gene: -; CDR3 protein: CASSPGQPGSYEQYF; CDR3 DNA: TGCGCCAGCAGCCCTGGACAGCCAGGCTCCTACGAGCAGTACTTC
CDR3 length: 15; J gene: TRBJ2-1; clone size: -; V gene: TRBV5-1; D gene: TRBD2; CDR3 protein: CASSLVVAGGNEQFF; CDR3 DNA: TGCGCCAGCAGCTTGGTGGTAGCGGGAGGCAATGAGCAGTTCTTC